A selection of T cell receptor beta chains follows, all from one sample in a study of blood T cell repertoires in COVID-19. The repertoire was sequenced with immunoSEQ multiplex PCR; TCRdb's copy has only in-frame clones and lacks some. The sample includes hundreds of thousands of clones, about nine tenths of them seen just once. The sequenced material came from peripheral blood. The receptors were gathered from a man aged 18 to 30 with active or convalescent COVID-19. CDR3s include the opening cysteine and the closing phenylalanine or tryptophan. D genes are given only for firm matches. Clone size appears in some rows only: once, few, many, or a class for an expanded clone.

TRBV24-1,TRBD2,-,TRBJ2-3,TGTGCCACCAGTGACCGACGGGGGGGAGCGGATACGCAGTATTTT,CATSDRRGGADTQYF
TRBV21-1,-,-,TRBJ2-1,TGTGCCAGCAGCAAACTGCAAGCGGGGGGGTACAATGAGCAGTTCTTC,CASSKLQAGGYNEQFF
TRBV15,-,-,TRBJ2-2,TGTGCCACCAGCTCTCTTTCGGCGGGAAAAGCCGGGGAGCTGTTTTTT,CATSSLSAGKAGELFF
TRBV6-5,TRBD1,-,TRBJ1-2,TGTGCCAGCAGTCAACCAGGACAGGGAGGCTATGGCTACACCTTC,CASSQPGQGGYGYTF
TRBV7-6,TRBD1,-,TRBJ2-3,TGTGCCAGCAGCTTGGGGACAGTTACTCAACTCACAGATACGCAGTATTTT,CASSLGTVTQLTDTQYF
TRBV10-1,TRBD1,-,TRBJ2-3,TGCGCCAGCAGTGGGCCAGGGGGCGCCGGGGGAAGAACAGATACGCAGTATTTT,CASSGPGGAGGRTDTQYF
TRBV28,TRBD2,-,TRBJ2-3,TGTGCCAGCAGTCCCCTAGCGGGCGAAAGGGATACGCAGTATTTT,CASSPLAGERDTQYF
TRBV5-4,-,-,TRBJ2-3,TGTGCCAGCAGCTCCCCCGCAGGGGGGACAGATACGCAGTATTTT,CASSSPAGGTDTQYF
TRBV9,-,-,TRBJ2-7,TGTGCCAGCAGCCCCAGGGCTAGCTCCTACGAGCAGTACTTC,CASSPRASSYEQYF
TRBV2,TRBD1,-,TRBJ2-1,TGTGCCAGCAACCTAAAACAGGGGAATTACAATGAGCAGTTCTTC,CASNLKQGNYNEQFF
TRBV28,-,-,TRBJ1-1,TGTGCCACCAGGGCGGGTAACACTGAAGCTTTCTTT,CATRAGNTEAFF
TRBV18,-,-,TRBJ1-1,TGTGCCAGCTCAAGGCAGGGTATCGGCCCCGACACTGAAGCTTTCTTT,CASSRQGIGPDTEAFF
TRBV4-1,TRBD2,-,TRBJ2-3,TGCGCCAGCAGCCAAGCCGGGAGGCTGGCAGATACGCAGTATTTT,CASSQAGRLADTQYF
TRBV6-6,-,-,TRBJ1-1,TGTGCCAGCAGTCGACAGGTCGACACTGAAGCTTTCTTT,CASSRQVDTEAFF
TRBV27,-,-,TRBJ2-1,TGTGCCAGCAGCCCTTCAGGGTATACCTACAATGAGCAGTTCTTC,CASSPSGYTYNEQFF
TRBV11-2,-,-,TRBJ1-2,TGTGCCAGCAGCTTATTGGGGGGAATCAACTATGGCTACACCTTC,CASSLLGGINYGYTF
TRBV4-1,-,-,TRBJ2-1,TGCGCCAGCAGCTCTAGAGGGCACAATGAGCAGTTCTTC,CASSSRGHNEQFF
TRBV5-4,-,-,TRBJ1-4,TGTGCCAGCAGCTTGGACGGTGCAACTAATGAAAAACTGTTTTTT,CASSLDGATNEKLFF
TRBV7-9,-,-,TRBJ2-3,TGTGCCAGCGGGTCCGAAAAGTGGTACGGGACGCAGTATTTT,CASGSEKWYGTQYF
TRBV19,-,-,TRBJ2-1,TGTGCCAGTAGTATGGAGGGGGCGAGTTGGAATGAGCAGTTCTTC,CASSMEGASWNEQFF
TRBV11-2,TRBD2,-,TRBJ2-1,TGTGCCAGCAGCCTATCCGGGACTAGCGGGGCCCGCTCCTACAATGAGCAGTTCTTC,CASSLSGTSGARSYNEQFF
TRBV13,TRBD2,-,TRBJ2-7,TGTGCCAGCAGCTTGTCAGGACCTAGCGGGGCCATCTCCTACGAGCAGTACTTC,CASSLSGPSGAISYEQYF
TRBV5-1,TRBD1,-,TRBJ2-1,TGCGCCAGCAGCCCCCGACAGGGGATAGGGCAGTTCTTC,CASSPRQGIGQFF
TRBV28,TRBD2,-,TRBJ2-7,TGTGCCAGCAGTTTGCTAGCGGGAGATTACGAGCAGTACTTC,CASSLLAGDYEQYF
TRBV6-4,TRBD1,-,TRBJ2-3,TGTGCCAGCAGTGACTCGACAGGGGGGGTCACAGATACGCAGTATTTT,CASSDSTGGVTDTQYF
TRBV20-1,TRBD1,once,TRBJ1-1,TGCAGTTCGACAGGGCATACTGAAGCTTTCTTT,CSSTGHTEAFF
TRBV4-1,TRBD1,-,TRBJ1-5,TGCGCCAGCAGCCAAGGGCAGGGGGCCAATCAGCCCCAGCATTTT,CASSQGQGANQPQHF